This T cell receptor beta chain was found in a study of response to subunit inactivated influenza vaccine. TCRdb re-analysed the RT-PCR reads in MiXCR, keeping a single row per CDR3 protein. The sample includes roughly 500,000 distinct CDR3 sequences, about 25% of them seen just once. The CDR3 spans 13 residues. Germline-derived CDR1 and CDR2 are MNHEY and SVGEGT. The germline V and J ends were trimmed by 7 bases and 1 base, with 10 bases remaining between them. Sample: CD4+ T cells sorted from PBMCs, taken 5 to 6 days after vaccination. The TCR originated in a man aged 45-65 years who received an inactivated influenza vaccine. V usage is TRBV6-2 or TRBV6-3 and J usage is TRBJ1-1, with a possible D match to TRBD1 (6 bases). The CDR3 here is CASKGTPNTEAFF. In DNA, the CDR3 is TGTGCCAGCAAAGGGACACCGAACACTGAAGCTTTCTTT.